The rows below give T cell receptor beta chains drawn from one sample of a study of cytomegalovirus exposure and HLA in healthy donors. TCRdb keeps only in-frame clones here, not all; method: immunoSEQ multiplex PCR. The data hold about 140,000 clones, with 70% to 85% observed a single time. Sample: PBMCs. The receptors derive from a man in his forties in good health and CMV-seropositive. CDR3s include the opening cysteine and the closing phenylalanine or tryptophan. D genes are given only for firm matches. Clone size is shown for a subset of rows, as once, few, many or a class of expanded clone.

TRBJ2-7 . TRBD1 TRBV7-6 CASSLEARGRSEQYF TGTGCCAGCAGCCTGGAGGCCAGGGGGCGCTCAGAGCAGTACTTC
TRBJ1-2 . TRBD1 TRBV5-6 CASSSRTGDFYGYTF TGTGCCAGCAGCTCCCGGACAGGGGATTTCTATGGCTACACCTTC
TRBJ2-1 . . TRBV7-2 CASSFRQSTYNEQFF TGTGCCAGCAGCTTCAGACAGTCCACCTACAATGAGCAGTTCTTC
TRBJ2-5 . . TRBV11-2 CASSLSGGLRETQYF TGTGCCAGCAGCTTATCGGGGGGCCTACGGGAGACCCAGTACTTC
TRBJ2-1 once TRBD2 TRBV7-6 CASSSTSGGASEQFF TGTGCCAGCAGCTCTACTAGCGGGGGGGCCTCGGAGCAGTTCTTC
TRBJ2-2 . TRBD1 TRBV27 CASSSGTGWTGELFF TGTGCCAGCAGTTCCGGGACAGGGTGGACCGGGGAGCTGTTTTTT
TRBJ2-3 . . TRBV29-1 CSASSGSSTDTQYF TGCAGCGCTAGCAGCGGTTCTAGCACAGATACGCAGTATTTT
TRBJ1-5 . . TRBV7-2 CASSNRVVDNQPQHF TGTGCCAGCAGCAACAGGGTGGTAGACAATCAGCCCCAGCATTTT
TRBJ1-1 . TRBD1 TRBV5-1 CASSEGTGPEAFF TGCGCCAGCAGCGAAGGGACAGGGCCTGAAGCTTTCTTT
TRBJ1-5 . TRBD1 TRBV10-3 CAISRQGNDQPQHF TGTGCCATCAGCAGACAGGGGAACGATCAGCCCCAGCATTTT
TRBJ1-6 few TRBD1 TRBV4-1 CASSQVLGQGKGSPLHF TGCGCCAGCAGCCAAGTACTAGGACAGGGGAAAGGCTCACCCCTCCACTTT
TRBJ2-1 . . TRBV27 CASSLSRSGSRSSYNEQFF TGTGCCAGCAGTTTATCCCGATCTGGTAGCCGAAGCTCCTACAATGAGCAGTTCTTC
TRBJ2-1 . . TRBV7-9 CASSPSGPYNEQFF TGTGCCAGCAGCCCCAGCGGCCCTTACAATGAGCAGTTCTTC
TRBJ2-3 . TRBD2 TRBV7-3 CASSATSGGFTDTQYF TGTGCCAGCAGCGCGACTAGCGGGGGATTCACAGATACGCAGTATTTT